This TCR beta chain is from a study of CD8+CD57+ T cells in acquired aplastic anemia. Profiling of TCR beta VDJ combinations and CDR3 sequences used genomic DNA as template. TCRdb re-derived calls from the reads in MiXCR, one entry per CDR3 protein. The table includes around 170,000 distinct CDR3 sequences, about 60% detected once. The germline V gene has CDR1 SGHTA and CDR2 FQGNSA. CDR3 length: 12 residues. V lost 4 bases to trimming and J lost 5 bases, with 7 bases between them. The clonotype comes from a human donor in good health. This chain links TRBV7-2 with TRBJ2-3; weak D call: TRBD2 (5 bases). The specimen sequenced was sorted CD4+, CD8+, or CD8+CD57+ T cells (not recorded which) from PBMCs. CDR3 loop: CASSSRGDTQYF. CDR3 nucleotide sequence: TGTGCCAGCAGCTCACGGGGAGATACGCAGTATTTT.